Listed here are 11 T cell receptor beta chains from one sample, sequenced in a study of T-cell reconstitution after alpha-beta-depleted transplantation in children. TCRbeta library construction was performed incorporating unique molecular identifiers. Using its own MiXCR run on the PCR reads, TCRdb lists one record per CDR3 protein. The sample has 200,000 to 250,000 distinct CDR3 sequences, approximately 9% seen once. The input for sequencing was PBMCs from the stem cell graft donor, taken from the stem cell graft. All receptors come from a human donor who donated a stem cell graft to a child with acute lymphoblastic leukemia.

This clonotype has a count of ten or more. This chain uses TRBV12-3 or TRBV12-4 with TRBJ2-7, with 7 bases fitting TRBD1. J gave up 3 bases and V 6 bases, and 2 bases lay outside the gene matches. This CDR3 contains 12 residues. The CDR3 region has the DNA TGTGCCAGCAGGGACAGGATCTACGAGCAGTACTTC. Amino acids: CASRDRIYEQYF.

This clonotype has ten or more counts. The chain has TRBV27 and TRBJ1-1; perhaps TRBD1 as D (5 bases). The CDR3 totals 15 residues. Deletions cut 5 bases from V and 5 bases from J, with 18 bases between. Germline loops: CDR1 MNHEY, CDR2 SMNVEV (reference sequence). The CDR3, as DNA: TGTGCCAGCAGTCGAAAACCGGGACTGGGAACTGAAGCTTTCTTT. Translation: CASSRKPGLGTEAFF.

The chain couples TRBV5-8 to TRBJ1-4, with a weak D call TRBD1 (6 bases). Trimming removed 4 bases from V and 8 bases from J, with 18 bases in between. Germline V gene data show CDR1 as SGHTS and CDR2 as YDEGEE. The CDR3 covers 15 residues. The CDR3 here is CASSGRVGGQEKLFF. DNA for the CDR3: TGTGCCAGCAGCGGCCGGGTTGGGGGCCAAGAAAAACTGTTTTTT.

This chain uses TRBV12-3 or TRBV12-4 with TRBJ2-7, with D perhaps given as TRBD1 or TRBD2 (5 bases each). The CDR3 loop spans 12 amino acids. Trimming left V 3 bases short and J 4 bases short, with 7 bases between. CDR3 in amino acids: CASSFGAYEQYF. CDR3 coding DNA: TGTGCCAGCAGTTTCGGGGCGTACGAGCAGTACTTC.

This clonotype came up a few times. The V and J genes are TRBV4-3 and TRBJ1-6; tentatively, D is TRBD1 (5 bases). CDR1 and CDR2 (germline): LGHNA, YSLEER. The CDR3 sequence is 14 residues long. Trimming pared 0 bases from V and 7 bases from J, leaving 7 bases between. The CDR3 nucleotides are TGCGCCAGCAGCCAAGACGGGGGAAATTCACCCCTCCACTTT. It yields the protein CASSQDGGNSPLHF.

This clonotype showed up just a few times. The CDR3 bases are TGCGCCAGCAGTGAGCCGGGACTGAGAGTGAACGAGCAGTACTTC. This sequence encodes CASSEPGLRVNEQYF. V gene TRBV10-2 combines with J gene TRBJ2-7, with D perhaps TRBD2 (6 bases). There are 15 residues in the CDR3. The germline V and J ends were trimmed by 2 bases and 5 bases, with 16 bases remaining between them. Per the germline V gene, CDR1 is WSHSY and CDR2 is SAAADI.

The CDR3 region has the DNA TGTGCCAGCAGCTCCCGGAGGGGGACGTCTGAAGCTTTCTTT. Translating it yields CASSSRRGTSEAFF. The rearrangement links TRBV11-3 to TRBJ1-1, with D tentatively TRBD1 (6 bases). CDR3 length: 14 amino acids. The V end lost 4 bases, the J end lost 6 bases, and 15 bases lay between the germline ends. Germline loops: CDR1 SGHNT, CDR2 YENEEA.

This clonotype appeared a few times. CDR3 residues: CASSLAGQGVYEQYF. CDR3 DNA sequence: TGCGCCAGCAGCTTGGCCGGACAGGGGGTCTACGAGCAGTACTTC. V is TRBV5-1 and J is TRBJ2-7; 10 bases fit TRBD1. J was trimmed by 3 bases and V by 0 bases; bases with no gene match: 3. Per the germline V gene, CDR1 is SGHRS and CDR2 is YFSETQ. CDR3 length: 15 residues.

The rearrangement joins TRBV5-1 to TRBJ1-1, with 7 bases fitting TRBD1. The CDR3 sequence is 19 residues long. Germline-derived CDR1 and CDR2 are SGHRS and YFSETQ. The V and J ends lost 3 bases and 1 base, in that order; junction bases with no gene match: 18. The chain's CDR3 is CASSSSLNQPGQQNTEAFF. The CDR3 nucleotides are TGCGCCAGCAGCTCTTCTCTTAACCAACCGGGACAGCAGAACACTGAAGCTTTCTTT.

This clonotype turned up a few times. CDR3 nucleotides: TGTGCCAGCAGCGGACAGACAGATCGGCTTACTGAGCAGTTCTTC. Residues: CASSGQTDRLTEQFF. J is TRBJ2-1 and V is TRBV6-1, with D possibly being TRBD1 (6 bases). The CDR3 covers 15 residues. V was trimmed by 6 bases and J by 9 bases, leaving 21 bases between them. CDR1 and CDR2 (germline): MNHNS, SASEGT.

The rearrangement joins TRBV13 to TRBJ1-2, with unresolved D. Deletions cut 5 bases from V and 2 bases from J, with 12 bases between. Germline V gene sequence: CDR1 PRHDT, CDR2 FYEKMQ (reference sequence). The CDR3 contains 14 residues. CDR3 loop: CASSASRANYGYTF. The CDR3 bases are TGTGCCAGCAGCGCCTCTAGGGCAAACTATGGCTACACCTTC. Full variable domain (rest looked up from reference TRBV13 and TRBJ1-2): AAGVIQSPRHLIKEKRETATLKCYPIPRHDTVYWYQQGPGQDPQFLISFYEKMQSDKGSIPDRFSAQQFSDYHSELNMSSLELGDSALYFCASSASRANYGYTFGSGTRLTVV.